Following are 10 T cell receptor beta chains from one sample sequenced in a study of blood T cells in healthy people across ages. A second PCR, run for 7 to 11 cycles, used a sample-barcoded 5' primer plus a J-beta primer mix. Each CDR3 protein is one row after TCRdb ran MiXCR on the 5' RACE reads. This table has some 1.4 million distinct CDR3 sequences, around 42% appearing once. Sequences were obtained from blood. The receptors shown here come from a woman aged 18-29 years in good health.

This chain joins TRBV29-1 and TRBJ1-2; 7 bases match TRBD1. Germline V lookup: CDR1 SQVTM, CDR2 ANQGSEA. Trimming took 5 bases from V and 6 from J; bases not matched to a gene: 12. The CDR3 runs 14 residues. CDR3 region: CSVLGTGDLNGYTF. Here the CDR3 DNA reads TGCAGCGTTTTGGGCACAGGGGACCTAAATGGCTACACCTTC.

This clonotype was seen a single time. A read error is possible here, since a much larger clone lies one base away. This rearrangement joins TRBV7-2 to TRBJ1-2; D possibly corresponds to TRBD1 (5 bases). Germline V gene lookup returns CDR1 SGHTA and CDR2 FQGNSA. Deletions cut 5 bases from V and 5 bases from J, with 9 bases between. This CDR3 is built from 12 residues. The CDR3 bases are TGTGCCAGCAGCCAAAGACAGTATGGCTACACCTTC. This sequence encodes CASSQRQYGYTF.

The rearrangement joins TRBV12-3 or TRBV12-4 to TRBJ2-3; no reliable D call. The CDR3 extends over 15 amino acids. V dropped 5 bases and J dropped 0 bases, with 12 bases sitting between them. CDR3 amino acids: CASSPFLVSTDTQYF. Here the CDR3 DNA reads TGTGCCAGCAGTCCCTTCCTCGTGAGCACAGATACGCAGTATTTT.

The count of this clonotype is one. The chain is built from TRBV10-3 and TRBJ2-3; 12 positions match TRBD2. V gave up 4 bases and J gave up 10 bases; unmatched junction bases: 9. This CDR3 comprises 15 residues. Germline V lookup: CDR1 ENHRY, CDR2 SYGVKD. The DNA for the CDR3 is TGTGCCATCAGTGGGACTAGCGGGGAGCTCCTATCGCAGTATTTT. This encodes CAISGTSGELLSQYF.

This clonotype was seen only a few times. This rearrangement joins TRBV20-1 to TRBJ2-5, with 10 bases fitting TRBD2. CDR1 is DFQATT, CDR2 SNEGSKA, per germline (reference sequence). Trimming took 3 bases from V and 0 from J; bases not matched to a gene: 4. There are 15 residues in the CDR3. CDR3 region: CSASPGLAYQETQYF. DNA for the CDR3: TGCAGTGCTAGCCCGGGACTAGCGTACCAAGAGACCCAGTACTTC.

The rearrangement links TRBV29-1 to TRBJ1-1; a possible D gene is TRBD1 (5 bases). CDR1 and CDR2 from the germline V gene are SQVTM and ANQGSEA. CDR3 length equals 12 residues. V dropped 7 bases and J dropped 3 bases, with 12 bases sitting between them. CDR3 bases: TGCAGCGGCGATCAGGGCCACACTGAAGCTTTCTTT. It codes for CSGDQGHTEAFF. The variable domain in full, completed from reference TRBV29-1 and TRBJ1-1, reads SAVISQKPSRDICQRGTSLTIQCQVDSQVTMMFWYRQQPGQSLTLIATANQGSEATYESGFVIDKFPISRPNLTFSTLTVSNMSPEDSSIYLCSGDQGHTEAFFGQGTRLTVV.

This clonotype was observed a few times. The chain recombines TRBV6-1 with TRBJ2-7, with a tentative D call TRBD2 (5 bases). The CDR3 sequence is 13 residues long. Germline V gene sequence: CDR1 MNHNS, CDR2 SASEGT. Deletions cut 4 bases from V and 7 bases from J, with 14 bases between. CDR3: CASSAVNRGEQYF. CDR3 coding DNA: TGTGCCAGCAGTGCCGTGAACCGGGGAGAGCAGTACTTC.

The CDR3 sequence: CAGIPGLDTDTQYF. The CDR3 bases are TGTGCCGGCATCCCGGGACTTGACACAGATACGCAGTATTTT. The V call is TRBV7-9, the J call TRBJ2-3; possible D gene TRBD2, 6 bases. CDR1 and CDR2 (germline): SEHNR, FQNEAQ (reference sequence). There are 14 residues in the CDR3. Trimming removed 11 bases from V and 2 bases from J, with 17 bases in between.

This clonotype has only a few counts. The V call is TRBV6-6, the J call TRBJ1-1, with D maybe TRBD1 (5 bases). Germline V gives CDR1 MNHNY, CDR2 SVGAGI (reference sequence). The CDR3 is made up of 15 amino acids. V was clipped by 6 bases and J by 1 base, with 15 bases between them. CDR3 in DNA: TGTGCCAGCAGGCCTAAAGGGACGAAGAACACTGAAGCTTTCTTT. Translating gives CASRPKGTKNTEAFF.

CDR3 loop: CATSRGRDSVYGYTF. In nucleotides, the CDR3 is TGTGCCACCAGCAGAGGGCGGGACTCAGTATATGGCTACACCTTC. The gene calls are TRBV15 and TRBJ1-2; the D gene is possibly TRBD1 (5 bases). CDR3 size: 15 residues. V was clipped by 1 base and J by 5 bases, with 14 bases between them. Per the germline V gene, CDR1 is LNHNV and CDR2 is YYDKDF (reference sequence).